This T cell receptor beta chain comes out of a study of T-cell memory formation after mild COVID-19. CDR1 SGHVS and CDR2 FNYEAQ come from the germline V gene. V gave up 5 bases and J gave up 7 bases; unmatched junction bases: 9. CDR3 length: 16 residues. Worth noting for this clonotype: Its antigen is still unknown.

Study-wide points: CD8+ contracting clones occupied EMRA, while CD4+ ones occupied mainly CM and EM. Clones contracting across day 15 to 85 had a balanced CD4/CD8 profile; later expanding clones leaned CD4+. Pre-infection memory harbored some responding clones, suggesting cross-reactive memory joined.

TCRdb processed the 5' RACE reads anew with MiXCR; each CDR3 protein has one entry. The sample has about 250,000 distinct CDR3 sequences; around 17% are singletons. The sequence was collected from a man younger than 35 who had mild COVID-19 (a few samples of this study predate the infection). Cell type and time point are not known. The sequencing input was PBMCs or a T cell subset sorted from them (not recorded which). The chain employs TRBV7-6 and TRBJ1-6, with 9 bases aligning to TRBD1. CDR3 residues: CASSPLGGQGNSPLHF. DNA for the CDR3: TGTGCCAGCAGCCCTCTCGGGGGACAGGGAAATTCACCCCTCCACTTT.